A selection of T cell receptor beta chains follows, all from one sample in a study of glioma-infiltrating T cells. TCRdb re-called the multiplex PCR reads with MiXCR, one entry per CDR3 protein. The sample has about 130,000 distinct CDR3 sequences; around 25% are singletons. Sequenced input: glioma tissue, nonneoplastic brain tissue, or PBMCs (not recorded which). All receptors come from a human donor with low-grade glioma or glioblastoma, undergoing nonglioma brain surgery, or in good health (not recorded which). Both conserved end residues are part of each CDR3. A D gene is named only where the DNA matches it firmly. Size is stated for part of the rows, as once, few or many counts, or as a class when the clone is expanded.

TRBD1	.	TRBV6-1	TRBJ2-6	CASSRQGAVGANVLTF	TGCGCCAGCAGCCGACAGGGGGCGGTTGGGGCCAACGTCCTGACTTTC
TRBD2	few	TRBV19	TRBJ2-1	CASSSGGRYNEQFF	TGTGCCAGTAGTAGCGGGGGTCGGTACAATGAGCAGTTCTTC
.	few	TRBV6-2/TRBV6-3	TRBJ2-5	CASSTPLEGWETQYF	TGTGCCAGCAGTACCCCCCTAGAGGGCTGGGAGACCCAGTACTTC
.	many	TRBV2	TRBJ1-5	CASSDSVNQPQHF	TGTGCCAGCAGTGATTCCGTCAATCAGCCCCAGCATTTT
.	.	TRBV4-1	TRBJ1-2	CASSQDPGRIWEYGYTF	TGCGCCAGCAGCCAAGATCCCGGGCGGATTTGGGAATATGGCTACACCTTC
TRBD2	few	TRBV20-1	TRBJ2-1	CSTLAGGLNEQFF	TGCAGTACACTAGCGGGGGGGCTCAATGAGCAGTTCTTC
TRBD1	.	TRBV29-1	TRBJ1-1	CSGGQVMNTEAFF	TGCAGCGGGGGACAGGTCATGAACACTGAAGCTTTCTTT
TRBD2	many	TRBV20-1	TRBJ2-3	CSARSTDLGTSPGDTQYF	TGCAGTGCTAGGTCCACTGATCTTGGGACTAGCCCCGGGGATACGCAGTATTTT
TRBD1	few	TRBV12-3/TRBV12-4	TRBJ1-1	CASSSTGAGEAFF	TGTGCCAGCAGTTCAACAGGGGCCGGTGAAGCTTTCTTT
.	.	TRBV19	TRBJ1-5	CASRLSGTRSNQPQHF	TGTGCCAGTAGGCTCTCAGGGACCAGGAGCAATCAGCCCCAGCATTTT
.	.	TRBV2	TRBJ2-3	CASRRDFQDTQYF	TGTGCCAGCAGGAGGGACTTCCAGGATACGCAGTATTTT
.	.	TRBV12-3/TRBV12-4	TRBJ2-3	CASSLWGARGTDTQYF	TGTGCCAGCAGTTTATGGGGGGCGAGGGGGACAGATACGCAGTATTTT
.	.	TRBV2	TRBJ2-1	CASFKGGANYNEQFF	TGTGCCAGCTTCAAGGGGGGGGCTAACTACAATGAGCAGTTCTTC
.	medium-sized	TRBV6-1	TRBJ2-3	CASFRGSRRYF	TGTGCCAGCTTCCGGGGCTCTCGGAGGTATTTT
.	.	TRBV20-1	TRBJ2-1	CSVRVGISYNEQFF	TGCAGTGTTAGAGTAGGTATCTCCTACAATGAGCAGTTCTTC
TRBD2	few	TRBV7-2	TRBJ2-1	CALGEGTNYNEQFF	TGTGCCTTGGGGGAGGGAACCAACTACAATGAGCAGTTCTTC
TRBD1	.	TRBV5-6	TRBJ1-6	CASSGRQGGSPLHF	TGTGCCAGCAGCGGGAGACAGGGAGGCTCACCCCTCCACTTT
.	many	TRBV20-1	TRBJ2-1	CSVGPAGNEQFF	TGCAGCGTCGGCCCTGCGGGGAATGAGCAGTTCTTC
TRBD1	few	TRBV7-9	TRBJ2-3	CASSSRDRVPDTQYF	TGTGCCAGCAGCTCCCGGGACAGGGTTCCAGATACGCAGTATTTT
TRBD1	few	TRBV20-1	TRBJ1-5	CSASDRGAGNQPQHF	TGCAGTGCTTCAGACAGGGGCGCTGGCAATCAGCCCCAGCATTTT
.	many	TRBV7-9	TRBJ1-3	CASSLGGYGGNTIYF	TGTGCCAGCAGCTTAGGAGGGTATGGTGGAAACACCATATATTTT
TRBD1	.	TRBV19	TRBJ1-1	CASIDRTGNTEAFF	TGTGCCAGTATTGACCGGACAGGGAACACTGAAGCTTTCTTT
TRBD1	few	TRBV20-1	TRBJ1-1	CSARLLSRDRVNTEAFF	TGCAGTGCTAGGTTACTGAGCCGGGACAGGGTTAACACTGAAGCTTTCTTT
.	.	TRBV11-3	TRBJ1-1	CASKRGSDTEAFF	TGTGCCAGCAAGAGAGGGTCGGACACTGAAGCTTTCTTT
TRBD2	.	TRBV11-2	TRBJ2-1	CASSPTSGGPGEQFF	TGTGCCAGTAGCCCAACTAGCGGGGGGCCGGGTGAGCAGTTCTTC
TRBD1	.	TRBV11-2	TRBJ2-3	CASSGQGTQYF	TGTGCCAGCAGCGGACAGGGCACGCAGTATTTT
TRBD2	.	TRBV7-8	TRBJ2-3	CASSFRVAAGLTDTQYF	TGTGCCAGCAGCTTCCGCGTGGCAGCGGGGCTCACAGATACGCAGTATTTT
.	once	TRBV6-1	TRBJ2-1	CASSRDRRSSYEQFF	TGTGCCAGCAGCCGGGACCGAAGGAGCTCTTACGAGCAGTTCTTC
TRBD2	.	TRBV27	TRBJ2-2	CASSFLRSGGLGTNTGELFF	TGTGCCAGCAGTTTTTTGCGGTCGGGGGGTTTGGGGACGAACACCGGGGAGCTGTTTTTT
TRBD2	many	TRBV15	TRBJ2-1	CATSISAGEGFYNEQFF	TGTGCCACCAGCATTTCAGCGGGGGAGGGATTTTACAATGAGCAGTTCTTC
TRBD2	.	TRBV20-1	TRBJ2-3	CSATMGLAESTDTQYF	TGCAGTGCTACCATGGGCCTAGCGGAAAGCACAGATACGCAGTATTTT
.	.	TRBV5-4	TRBJ2-1	CASSVDNEQFF	TGTGCCAGCAGCGTCGACAATGAGCAGTTCTTC